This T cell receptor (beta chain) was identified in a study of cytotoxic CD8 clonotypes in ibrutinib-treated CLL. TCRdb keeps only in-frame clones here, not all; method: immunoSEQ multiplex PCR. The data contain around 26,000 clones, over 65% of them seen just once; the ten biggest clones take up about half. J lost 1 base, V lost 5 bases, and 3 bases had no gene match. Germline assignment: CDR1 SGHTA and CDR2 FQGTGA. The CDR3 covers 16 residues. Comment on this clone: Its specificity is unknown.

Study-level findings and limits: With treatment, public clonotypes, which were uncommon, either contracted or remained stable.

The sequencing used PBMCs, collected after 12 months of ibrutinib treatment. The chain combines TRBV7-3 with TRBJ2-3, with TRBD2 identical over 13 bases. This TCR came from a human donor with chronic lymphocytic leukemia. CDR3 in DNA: TGTGCCAGCAGCGCAGGACTAGCGGGGGGCACAGATACGCAGTATTTT. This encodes CASSAGLAGGTDTQYF.